The 19 T cell receptor beta chains reported below all come from one sample, sequenced in a study of blood T cell repertoires in COVID-19. Repertoires were generated with immunoSEQ multiplex PCR, while TCRdb's copy carries only in-frame clones and drops some. Of under 50,000 clones listed, roughly nine tenths are singletons. The sample consisted of peripheral blood. These receptors all come from a man in his 70s with active COVID-19.

The V call is TRBV28, the J call TRBJ2-7; 7 nucleotides align to TRBD1. The germline V gene has CDR1 MDHEN and CDR2 SYDVKM. The CDR3 spans 14 residues. Trimming removed 2 bases from V and 2 bases from J; junction bases left unmatched: 3. Here the CDR3 reads CASSLPGQTYEQYF. In nucleotides, the CDR3 is TGTGCCAGCAGTTTACCGGGACAGACCTACGAGCAGTACTTC.

The J gene is TRBJ1-5, the V gene TRBV7-2; D remains unclear. Germline CDR1 SGHTA, CDR2 FQGNSA. This CDR3 region has 14 residues. V lost 4 bases and J lost 7, with 14 bases in between. This chain's CDR3 is CASSSRGEGQPQHF. CDR3 in DNA: TGTGCCAGCAGCTCCCGAGGCGAGGGCCAGCCCCAGCATTTT. The full variable domain, rest sourced from reference TRBV7-2 and TRBJ1-5, is GAGVSQSPSNKVTEKGKDVELRCDPISGHTALYWYRQSLGQGLEFLIYFQGNSAPDKSGLPSDRFSAERTGGSVSTLTIQRTQQEDSAVYLCASSSRGEGQPQHFGDGTRLSIL.

The CDR3 loop is CASSPPGGGNQPQHF. CDR3 bases: TGTGCCAGCTCACCACCGGGAGGGGGCAATCAGCCCCAGCATTTT. The chain joins TRBV18 to TRBJ1-5, with a tentative D call TRBD1 (5 bases). Germline values: CDR1 KGHSH, CDR2 LQKENI. The CDR3 consists of 15 residues. V dropped 0 bases and J dropped 2 bases, with 8 bases sitting between them.

Here the CDR3 DNA reads TGTGCCAGCTCCCCGTTCCGAGGTGAGAATGAGCAGTTCTTC. This sequence encodes CASSPFRGENEQFF. The chain has TRBV18 and TRBJ2-1, with D unresolved. Trimming shortened V by 6 bases and J by 7 bases, and 16 bases separated the two germline ends. The V gene's germline CDR1 is KGHSH and CDR2 LQKENI. The CDR3 length is 14 residues.

The rearrangement uses TRBV6-2 or TRBV6-3 and TRBJ2-7; possible D gene TRBD1, 6 bases. V lost 5 bases and J lost 3, with 11 bases in between. CDR1 MNHEY and CDR2 SVGEGT come from the germline V gene. This CDR3 has 13 amino acids. The CDR3: CASSRNRDYEQYF. The CDR3 DNA sequence: TGTGCCAGCAGTCGCAACAGGGACTACGAGCAGTACTTC.

This clone turned up a few times. This chain connects TRBV7-9 to TRBJ2-7, with TRBD2 as a possible D gene (5 bases). V lost 5 bases and J lost 2, with 19 bases in between. Germline assignment: CDR1 SEHNR and CDR2 FQNEAQ (reference sequence). The CDR3 contains 16 residues. The CDR3 spells CASSLRAHAGAYEQYF. CDR3 DNA sequence: TGTGCCAGCAGCCTCCGGGCGCACGCCGGGGCCTACGAGCAGTACTTC.

The count of this clone is one. This chain's CDR3 is CASSSGTGSQETQYF. The CDR3, as DNA: TGTGCCAGCAGCTCCGGGACAGGGTCACAAGAGACCCAGTACTTC. The chain links TRBV7-9 to TRBJ2-5, with 9 bases that match TRBD1. CDR3 length: 15 residues. The V and J ends lost 4 bases and 2 bases, in that order; junction bases with no gene match: 5. Germline V gives CDR1 SEHNR, CDR2 FQNEAQ (reference sequence). The full variable domain, with the rest looked up from reference TRBV7-9 and TRBJ2-5, is DTGVSQNPRHKITKRGQNVTFRCDPISEHNRLYWYRQTLGQGPEFLTYFQNEAQLEKSRLLSDRFSAERPKGSFSTLEIQRTEQGDSAMYLCASSSGTGSQETQYFGPGTRLLVL.

The chain uses TRBV12-3 or TRBV12-4 and TRBJ1-1, with D maybe TRBD1 (5 bases). V shed 6 bases and J shed 1 base, with 9 bases lying between them. This CDR3 is built from 13 residues. The DNA for the CDR3 is TGTGCCAGCAGCACGGACAAGAACACTGAAGCTTTCTTT. Its translation: CASSTDKNTEAFF.

The chain joins TRBV5-8 to TRBJ1-2; 9 bases are a match to TRBD1. CDR1 SGHTS and CDR2 YDEGEE come from the germline V gene. V shed 0 bases, J shed 4 bases, and the junction held 7 bases outside the gene matches. The CDR3 length is 16 residues. This chain's CDR3 is CASSLEGTGRPYGYTF. The CDR3 DNA sequence: TGTGCCAGCAGCTTGGAAGGGACAGGGAGACCCTATGGCTACACCTTC.

This clone was observed a single time. The chain couples TRBV7-2 to TRBJ2-1; 10 positions match TRBD2. CDR1 and CDR2 (germline): SGHTA, FQGNSA. The ends lost 1 base at V and 7 bases at J; junction bases unmatched: 7. The CDR3 runs 16 residues. The CDR3 sequence is CASSLGGSGGMNEQFF. CDR3 bases: TGTGCCAGCAGCTTAGGGGGTAGCGGGGGGATGAATGAGCAGTTCTTC.

The chain has TRBV7-2 and TRBJ1-3; a possible D gene is TRBD1 (5 bases). The CDR3 length is 15 residues. V was cut by 8 bases and J by 3 bases, with 17 bases left in between. The V gene's germline CDR1 is SGHTA and CDR2 FQGNSA. The CDR3 DNA reads as TGTGCCAGCTCCTGGGGGGTCGATTTTGGAAACACCATATATTTT. It codes for CASSWGVDFGNTIYF.

J is TRBJ1-3 and V is TRBV5-4; TRBD1 aligns across 10 bases. Germline V CDR1 and CDR2: SGHNT, YYREEE (reference sequence). This CDR3 comprises 16 residues. Trimming at V came to 3 bases and at J to 2 bases, leaving 5 bases not matched to a gene. CDR3 bases: TGTGCCAGCAGCTACCGACAGGGGGCAACTGGAAACACCATATATTTT. This codes for CASSYRQGATGNTIYF.

This rearrangement joins TRBV9 to TRBJ2-7; 7 nucleotides line up with TRBD1. The germline V gene has CDR1 SGDLS and CDR2 YYNGEE. V shed 3 bases and J 0 bases; nucleotides not matched to a gene: 6. This CDR3 has 15 amino acids. CDR3 in DNA: TGTGCCAGCAGCGCGCAGACAGGGCTCTCCTACGAGCAGTACTTC. Protein product: CASSAQTGLSYEQYF.

This clone was seen just once. The genes are TRBV2 and TRBJ1-5; D might be TRBD1 (6 bases). Trimming pared 7 bases from V and 3 bases from J, leaving 10 bases between. Germline V gene sequence: CDR1 SNHLY, CDR2 FYNNEI. The CDR3 length is 13 residues. DNA of the CDR3: TGTGCCAGCAAGGGACAAGTCAATCAGCCCCAGCATTTT. This translates into CASKGQVNQPQHF.

V is TRBV4-3 and J is TRBJ2-3, with 7 bases that match TRBD1. The J segment lost 0 bases and the V segment lost 1 base, leaving 7 bases of the junction unmatched. CDR3 length: 17 amino acids. Germline CDR1 is LGHNA and CDR2 is YSLEER. The CDR3 bases are TGCGCCAGCAGCCAAGTCAGCACAGGGGCTAGCACAGATACGCAGTATTTT. As protein: CASSQVSTGASTDTQYF.

The V gene is TRBV6-5, the J gene TRBJ2-7; unclear D gene. V lost 0 bases and J lost 3, with 9 bases in between. Germline assignment: CDR1 MNHEY and CDR2 SVGAGI. CDR3 length: 14 residues. This CDR3 reads CASSYSRNIYEQYF. DNA for the CDR3: TGTGCCAGCAGTTACTCGAGGAACATCTACGAGCAGTACTTC.

This chain uses TRBV7-2 with TRBJ2-1; D possibly corresponds to TRBD2 (5 bases). Trimming left V 4 bases short and J 0 bases short, with 7 bases between. The CDR3 consists of 14 residues. The germline V gene has CDR1 SGHTA and CDR2 FQGNSA. CDR3 sequence reads: CASSSGSSYNEQFF. CDR3 coding DNA: TGTGCCAGCAGCTCGGGGAGCTCCTACAATGAGCAGTTCTTC.

This chain uses TRBV5-1 with TRBJ2-2; tentatively, D is TRBD1 (6 bases). The CDR3 runs to 18 residues. V dropped 2 bases and J dropped 0 bases, with 17 bases sitting between them. CDR1 and CDR2 (germline): SGHRS, YFSETQ. Here the CDR3 DNA reads TGCGCCAGCAGCTTCTTGGGAACCGGGACACCGAACACCGGGGAGCTGTTTTTT. Translated, it gives CASSFLGTGTPNTGELFF. The full variable domain, completed using reference TRBV5-1 and TRBJ2-2, is KAGVTQTPRYLIKTRGQQVTLSCSPISGHRSVSWYQQTPGQGLQFLFEYFSETQRNKGNFPGRFSGRQFSNSRSEMNVSTLELGDSALYLCASSFLGTGTPNTGELFFGEGSRLTVL.

The chain employs TRBV5-1 and TRBJ2-2; TRBD1 matches at 7 bases. This CDR3 is 16 amino acids long. Trimming removed 0 bases from V and 5 bases from J; junction bases left unmatched: 7. Germline lookup yields CDR1 SGHRS and CDR2 YFSETQ. CDR3 bases: TGCGCCAGCAGCTTGGGTGACAGGGATTTGACCGGGGAGCTGTTTTTT. This encodes CASSLGDRDLTGELFF.